This is a list of T cell receptor beta chains from one sample in a study of metastatic and nonmetastatic thyroid tumors. Via MiXCR, TCRdb re-called the PCR reads. This sample has under 40,000 clones; about a sixth occur once, and the top ten carry nearly 3.5%. The sample taken for sequencing was blood. These receptors were collected from a female donor with papillary thyroid cancer or a benign thyroid nodule (not recorded which). Some clones in this sample may be carry-over from other donors' samples. Each CDR3 is given with its conserved first and last residue. A D gene is named only where the DNA matches it firmly. Rows may omit the clone size; those that give it use once, few, many or a size class.

j_call | clone_size | v_call | d_call | cdr3_nt | cdr3_aa
TRBJ2-7 | - | TRBV20-1 | - | TGCAGTGCTAGTTTTTCCGGTGAGGACTACGAGCAGTACTTC | CSASFSGEDYEQYF
TRBJ2-5 | many | TRBV2 | - | TGTGCCAGCAGTGATGAGGGATACCAAGAGACCCAGTACTTC | CASSDEGYQETQYF
TRBJ2-5 | many | TRBV7-8 | TRBD2 | TGTGCCAGCAGCTTAGCTCCGAGACTAGCGGGGAACCAAGAGACCCAGTACTTC | CASSLAPRLAGNQETQYF
TRBJ1-6 | medium-sized | TRBV6-1 | TRBD1 | TGTGCCAGCAGGAGACAGGGGAGCTCCTATAATTCACCCCTCCACTTT | CASRRQGSSYNSPLHF
TRBJ1-5 | medium-sized | TRBV12-3/TRBV12-4 | - | TGTGCCAGCACATATAGCAATCAGCCCCAGCATTTT | CASTYSNQPQHF
TRBJ2-5 | - | TRBV20-1 | - | TGCAGTGCCACCATGCACCGTCTGGCGGTCAGGACCCAGTACTTC | CSATMHRLAVRTQYF
TRBJ1-2 | - | TRBV20-1 | - | TGCAGTACTAGGTACAGGTCTGTTGAATACACCTTC | CSTRYRSVEYTF
TRBJ1-1 | - | TRBV30 | - | TGTGCCTGGATTGGTACCTACTGGGGAAATGATGAAGCTTTCTTT | CAWIGTYWGNDEAFF
TRBJ1-6 | - | TRBV11-2 | - | TGTGCCAGCAGCTCCTACTTAGGGTTCGGCTCACCCCTCCGCTTT | CASSSYLGFGSPLRF
TRBJ1-6 | many | TRBV12-3/TRBV12-4 | - | TGTGCCAGCAGCCAAGGGGGGAATTCACCCCTCCACTTT | CASSQGGNSPLHF
TRBJ2-7 | medium-sized | TRBV6-6 | TRBD2 | TGTGCCAGCAGTTACGCGGCCCCGGGGGGGGAGCAGTACTTC | CASSYAAPGGEQYF
TRBJ1-2 | few | TRBV2 | - | TGTGCCAGCACGGTCCAGGCCGGGTGCTATGGCTACACCTTC | CASTVQAGCYGYTF
TRBJ1-5 | few | TRBV6-1 | - | TGTGCCAGCAGCTTAGCGCTTTTGGGTCAGCCCCAGCATTTT | CASSLALLGQPQHF
TRBJ2-7 | - | TRBV10-2 | - | TGCGCCAGCAGGTCCTTGACTACTACCTACGAGCAGTACTTC | CASRSLTTTYEQYF
TRBJ2-3 | many | TRBV12-3/TRBV12-4 | TRBD2 | TGTGCCAGCATTACCGGTCTAGCGGGAGGTGGTACGCAGTATTTT | CASITGLAGGGTQYF
TRBJ1-2 | many | TRBV4-1 | - | TGCGCCAGCAGCCAAATCACTGGGGCGCGAATGTTTTATGGCTACACCTTC | CASSQITGARMFYGYTF
TRBJ1-2 | many | TRBV28 | - | TGTGCCAGCAGTTTAGGCCCACAGGGAGCTTATGGCTACACCTTC | CASSLGPQGAYGYTF
TRBJ2-7 | - | TRBV11-2 | TRBD2 | TGTGCCAGCAGCTTAGGGAATCCAGCGGGAGAGGGCGAGCAGTACTTC | CASSLGNPAGEGEQYF
TRBJ2-1 | many | TRBV19 | TRBD2 | TGTGCCAGTAGTATTTCGGGAGGACTAGAGGACAATGAGCAGTTCTTC | CASSISGGLEDNEQFF
TRBJ2-7 | many | TRBV5-1 | - | TGCGCCAGCAGCACCGGACTTACCTACGAGCAGTACTTC | CASSTGLTYEQYF
TRBJ2-1 | - | TRBV6-4 | - | TGTGCCAGCAGTTCAGCCGGAGCTCCTTCGCGGAATGAGCAGTTCTTC | CASSSAGAPSRNEQFF
TRBJ1-4 | many | TRBV9 | - | TGTGCCAGCAGCGCGGGGGTCGAGGAGATACTGTTTTTT | CASSAGVEEILFF
TRBJ1-3 | many | TRBV7-9 | TRBD1 | TGTGCCAGCAGCTCAGGGGGAACTGGAAACACCATATATTTT | CASSSGGTGNTIYF
TRBJ1-2 | many | TRBV20-1 | - | TGCAGTGCTAGAGAAACGGGAAAGGGCTACACCTTC | CSARETGKGYTF
TRBJ2-1 | few | TRBV29-1 | TRBD2 | TGCAGCGTTGAAGAGTGGGCGGGAGGGCCCAATGAGCAGCTCTTC | CSVEEWAGGPNEQLF
TRBJ1-1 | many | TRBV29-1 | TRBD1 | TGCAGCGTTTCCGGGACAGGGTCCTCTGAAGCTTTCTTT | CSVSGTGSSEAFF
TRBJ2-7 | - | TRBV6-2/TRBV6-3 | - | TGTGCCATCAGGGACAAATCCTACGAGCAGTACTTC | CAIRDKSYEQYF
TRBJ2-3 | many | TRBV5-4 | - | TGTGCCAGCGCTACGCGGGATCTTAGCACAGATACGCAGTATTTT | CASATRDLSTDTQYF
TRBJ1-5 | many | TRBV15 | - | TGTGCCACCAGCAGAGAAAACGTGCGGCAGGAATCTAAGACGGATCAGCCCCAGCATTTT | CATSRENVRQESKTDQPQHF
TRBJ2-3 | many | TRBV6-4 | - | TGTGCCAGCAGTGACAGGGGGAGCACAGATACGCAGTATTTT | CASSDRGSTDTQYF
TRBJ2-3 | many | TRBV6-1 | - | TGTGCCAGCAGTTGGGACGGAGACACAGATACGCAGTATTTT | CASSWDGDTDTQYF
TRBJ2-7 | - | TRBV12-3/TRBV12-4 | - | TGTGCCAGCAGTAGGACACCCCAGGGAGGCGAGCAGTACTTC | CASSRTPQGGEQYF
TRBJ2-1 | many | TRBV5-1 | TRBD2 | TGCGCCAGCAAGGGGTCGACTAGCGGGACCGAGCAGTTCTTC | CASKGSTSGTEQFF
TRBJ1-2 | - | TRBV30 | TRBD1 | TGTGCCCAGGGGGACTATGGCTACACCTTC | CAQGDYGYTF
TRBJ2-5 | many | TRBV3-1 | TRBD2 | TGTGCCAGCAGCTTTAGCGGGGAAGAGACCCAGTACTTC | CASSFSGEETQYF
TRBJ1-6 | many | TRBV7-8 | - | TGTGCCAGCAGCTTACTCCCCCCAACGGATAATTCACCCCTCCACTTT | CASSLLPPTDNSPLHF
TRBJ2-1 | many | TRBV28 | - | TGTGCCAGCAGTACCCCAACAGGGTTGAACAATGAGCAGTTCTTC | CASSTPTGLNNEQFF
TRBJ2-7 | many | TRBV27 | - | TGTGCCAGCAGTTTATCGGTTGGGTACGAGCAGTACTTC | CASSLSVGYEQYF